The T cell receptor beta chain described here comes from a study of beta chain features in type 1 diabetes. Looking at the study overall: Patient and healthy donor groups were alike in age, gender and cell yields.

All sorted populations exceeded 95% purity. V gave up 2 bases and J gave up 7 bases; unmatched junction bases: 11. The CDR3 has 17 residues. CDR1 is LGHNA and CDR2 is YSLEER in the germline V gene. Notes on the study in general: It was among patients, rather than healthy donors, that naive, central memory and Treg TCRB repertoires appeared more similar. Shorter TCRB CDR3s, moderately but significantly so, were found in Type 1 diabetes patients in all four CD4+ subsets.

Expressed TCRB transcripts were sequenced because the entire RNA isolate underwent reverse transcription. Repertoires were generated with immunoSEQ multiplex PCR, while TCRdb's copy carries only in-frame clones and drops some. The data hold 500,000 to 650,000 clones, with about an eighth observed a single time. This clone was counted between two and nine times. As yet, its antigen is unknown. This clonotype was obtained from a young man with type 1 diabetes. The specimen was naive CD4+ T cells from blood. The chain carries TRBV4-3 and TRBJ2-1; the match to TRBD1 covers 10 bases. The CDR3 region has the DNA TGCGCCAGCAGCCAACCTCCTCCGGGACAGGGGAGTAATGAGCAGTTCTTC. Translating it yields CASSQPPPGQGSNEQFF.